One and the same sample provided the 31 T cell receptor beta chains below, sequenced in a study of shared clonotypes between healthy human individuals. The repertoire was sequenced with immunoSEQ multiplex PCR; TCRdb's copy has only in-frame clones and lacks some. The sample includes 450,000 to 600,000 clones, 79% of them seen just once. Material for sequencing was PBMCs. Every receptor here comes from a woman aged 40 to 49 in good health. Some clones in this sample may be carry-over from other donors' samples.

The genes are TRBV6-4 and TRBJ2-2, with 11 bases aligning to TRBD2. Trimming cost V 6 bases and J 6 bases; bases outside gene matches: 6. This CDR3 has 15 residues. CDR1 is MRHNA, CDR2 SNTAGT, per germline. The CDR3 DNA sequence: TGTGCCAGCAGAGCCACTAGCGGGAGCGCCGGGGAGCTGTTTTTT. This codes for CASRATSGSAGELFF.

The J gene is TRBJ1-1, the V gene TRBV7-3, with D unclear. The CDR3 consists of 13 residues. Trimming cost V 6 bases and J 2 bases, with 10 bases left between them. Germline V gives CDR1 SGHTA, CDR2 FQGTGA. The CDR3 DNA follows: TGTGCCAGCAGTCAAGGGCGTAACACTGAAGCTTTCTTT. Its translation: CASSQGRNTEAFF.

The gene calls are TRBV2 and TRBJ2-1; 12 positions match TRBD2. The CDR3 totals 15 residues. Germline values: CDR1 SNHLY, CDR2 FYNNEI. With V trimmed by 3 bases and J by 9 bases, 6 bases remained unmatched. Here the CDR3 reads CASSDRSSGRGEQFF. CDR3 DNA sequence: TGTGCCAGCAGTGATCGGTCTAGCGGGAGGGGTGAGCAGTTCTTC. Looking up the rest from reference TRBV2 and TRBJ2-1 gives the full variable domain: EPEVTQTPSHQVTQMGQEVILRCVPISNHLYFYWYRQILGQKVEFLVSFYNNEISEKSEIFDDQFSVERPDGSNFTLKIRSTKLEDSAMYFCASSDRSSGRGEQFFGPGTRLTVL.

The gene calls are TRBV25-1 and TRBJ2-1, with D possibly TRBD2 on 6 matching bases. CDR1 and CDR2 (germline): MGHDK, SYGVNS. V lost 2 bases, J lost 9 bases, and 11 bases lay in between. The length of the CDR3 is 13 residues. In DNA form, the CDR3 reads TGTGCCAGCAGTGAAACAAGAGCGGGTGAGCAGTTCTTC. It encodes CASSETRAGEQFF.

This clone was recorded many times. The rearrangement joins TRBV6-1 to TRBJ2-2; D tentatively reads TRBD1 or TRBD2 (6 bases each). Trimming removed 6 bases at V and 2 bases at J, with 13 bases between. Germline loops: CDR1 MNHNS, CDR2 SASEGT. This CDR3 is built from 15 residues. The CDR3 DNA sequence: TGTGCCAGCAGCGCGGAGGGGGACAACACCGGGGAGCTGTTTTTT. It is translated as CASSAEGDNTGELFF.

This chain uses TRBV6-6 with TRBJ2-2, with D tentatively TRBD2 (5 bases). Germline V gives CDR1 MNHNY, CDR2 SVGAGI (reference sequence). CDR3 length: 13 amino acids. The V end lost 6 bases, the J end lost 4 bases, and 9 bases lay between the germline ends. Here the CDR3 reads CASRWTGTGELFF. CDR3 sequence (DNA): TGTGCCAGCAGATGGACTGGCACCGGGGAGCTGTTTTTT.

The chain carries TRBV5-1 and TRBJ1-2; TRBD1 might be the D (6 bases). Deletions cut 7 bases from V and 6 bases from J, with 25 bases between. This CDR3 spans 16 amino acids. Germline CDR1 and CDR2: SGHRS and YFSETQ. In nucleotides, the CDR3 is TGCGCCAGCTTGTTGGTTGTCGGGACACCAGTTGATGGCTACACCTTC. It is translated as CASLLVVGTPVDGYTF.

CDR3 coding DNA: TGTGCCAGCAGCTTGGACCAGGGGAACACTGAAGCTTTCTTT. Protein sequence: CASSLDQGNTEAFF. This rearrangement joins TRBV5-6 to TRBJ1-1, with D possibly matching TRBD1 (5 bases). Trimming left V 0 bases short and J 1 base short, with 7 bases between. Germline CDR1 SGHDT, CDR2 YYEEEE. This CDR3 comprises 14 residues.

Here the CDR3 reads CASSEGLAGNEQYF. The DNA of the CDR3 is TGTGCCAGCAGCGAGGGACTAGCGGGCAACGAGCAGTACTTC. The chain has TRBV5-4 and TRBJ2-7, with TRBD2 identical over 12 bases. Germline-derived CDR1 and CDR2 are SGHNT and YYREEE (reference sequence). Trimming removed 4 bases from V and 5 bases from J; junction bases left unmatched: 4. The CDR3 extends over 14 amino acids.

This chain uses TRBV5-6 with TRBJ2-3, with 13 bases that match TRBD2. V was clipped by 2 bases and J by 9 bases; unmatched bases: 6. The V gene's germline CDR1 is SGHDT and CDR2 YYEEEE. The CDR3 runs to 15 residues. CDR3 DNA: TGTGCCAGCAGCTTAGCGGGACTAGCGGGAATAACGCAGTATTTT. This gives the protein CASSLAGLAGITQYF.

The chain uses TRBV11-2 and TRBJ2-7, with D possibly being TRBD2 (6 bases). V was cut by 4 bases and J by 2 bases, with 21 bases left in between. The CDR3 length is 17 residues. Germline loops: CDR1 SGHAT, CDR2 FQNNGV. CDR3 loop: CASSSLLTAGPTYEQYF. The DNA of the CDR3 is TGTGCCAGCAGCTCTCTCCTCACAGCGGGCCCTACCTACGAGCAGTACTTC.

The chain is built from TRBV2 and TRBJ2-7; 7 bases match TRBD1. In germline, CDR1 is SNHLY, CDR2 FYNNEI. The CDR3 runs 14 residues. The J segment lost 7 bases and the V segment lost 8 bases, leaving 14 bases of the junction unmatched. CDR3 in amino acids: CASVRDSHVGEQYF. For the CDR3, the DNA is TGTGCCAGCGTCCGGGACAGCCACGTAGGAGAGCAGTACTTC.

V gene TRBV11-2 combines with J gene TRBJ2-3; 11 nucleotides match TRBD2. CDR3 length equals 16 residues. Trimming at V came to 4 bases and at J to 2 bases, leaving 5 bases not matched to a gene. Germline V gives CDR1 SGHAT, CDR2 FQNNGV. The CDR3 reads CASSSRTSGFTDTQYF. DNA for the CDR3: TGTGCCAGCAGCTCCAGGACTAGCGGGTTCACAGATACGCAGTATTTT.

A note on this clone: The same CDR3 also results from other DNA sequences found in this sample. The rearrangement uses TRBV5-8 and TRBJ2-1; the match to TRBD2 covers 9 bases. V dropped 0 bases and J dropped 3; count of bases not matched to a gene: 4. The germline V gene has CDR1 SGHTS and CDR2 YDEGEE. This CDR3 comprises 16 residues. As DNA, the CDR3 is TGTGCCAGCAGCTTGGGCCTAGCGGGAAGCTACAATGAGCAGTTCTTC. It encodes CASSLGLAGSYNEQFF.

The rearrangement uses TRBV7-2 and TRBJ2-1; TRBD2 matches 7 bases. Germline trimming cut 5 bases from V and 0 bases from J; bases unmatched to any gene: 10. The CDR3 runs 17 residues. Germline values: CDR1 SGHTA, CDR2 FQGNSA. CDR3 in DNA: TGTGCCAGCAGCGCCCTCCCTAGCGGCCACTCCTACAATGAGCAGTTCTTC. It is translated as CASSALPSGHSYNEQFF.

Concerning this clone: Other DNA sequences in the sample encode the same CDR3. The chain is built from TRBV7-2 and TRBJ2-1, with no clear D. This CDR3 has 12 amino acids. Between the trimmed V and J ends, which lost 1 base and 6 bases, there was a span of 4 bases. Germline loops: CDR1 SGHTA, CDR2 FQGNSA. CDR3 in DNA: TGTGCCAGCAGCTTAGGCTTCAATGAGCAGTTCTTC. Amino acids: CASSLGFNEQFF.

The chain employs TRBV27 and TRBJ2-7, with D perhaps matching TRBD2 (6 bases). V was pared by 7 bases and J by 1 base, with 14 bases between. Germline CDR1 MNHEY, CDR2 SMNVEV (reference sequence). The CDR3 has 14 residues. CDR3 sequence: CASNPGEGSYEQYF. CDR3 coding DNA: TGTGCCAGCAATCCGGGAGAGGGGTCCTACGAGCAGTACTTC.

Here the CDR3 reads CASSLAGGNGYTF. The CDR3 DNA follows: TGCGCCAGCAGCTTGGCAGGGGGCAATGGCTACACCTTC. The chain carries TRBV5-1 and TRBJ1-2; 8 bases match TRBD1. V shed 0 bases and J 6 bases; nucleotides not matched to a gene: 1. This CDR3 has 13 residues. Germline V gene lookup returns CDR1 SGHRS and CDR2 YFSETQ.

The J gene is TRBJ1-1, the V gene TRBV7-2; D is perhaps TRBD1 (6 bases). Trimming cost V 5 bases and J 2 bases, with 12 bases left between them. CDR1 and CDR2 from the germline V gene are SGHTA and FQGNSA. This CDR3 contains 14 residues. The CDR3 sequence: CASSPGVSNTEAFF. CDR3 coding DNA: TGTGCCAGCAGCCCAGGGGTATCAAACACTGAAGCTTTCTTT. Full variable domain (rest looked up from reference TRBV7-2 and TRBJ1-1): GAGVSQSPSNKVTEKGKDVELRCDPISGHTALYWYRQSLGQGLEFLIYFQGNSAPDKSGLPSDRFSAERTGGSVSTLTIQRTQQEDSAVYLCASSPGVSNTEAFFGQGTRLTVV.

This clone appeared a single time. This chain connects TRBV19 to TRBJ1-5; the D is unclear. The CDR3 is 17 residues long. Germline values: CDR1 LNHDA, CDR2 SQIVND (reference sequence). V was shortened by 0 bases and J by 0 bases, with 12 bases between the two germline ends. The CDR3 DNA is TGTGCCAGTAGTATAGAGGGTCAGAGAAATAGCAATCAGCCCCAGCATTTT. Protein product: CASSIEGQRNSNQPQHF.

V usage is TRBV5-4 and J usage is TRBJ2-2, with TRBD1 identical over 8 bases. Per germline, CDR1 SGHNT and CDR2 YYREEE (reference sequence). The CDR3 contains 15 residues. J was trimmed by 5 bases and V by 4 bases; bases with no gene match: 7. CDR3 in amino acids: CASSTRQGRTGELFF. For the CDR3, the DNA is TGTGCCAGCAGCACCAGACAGGGGAGGACCGGGGAGCTGTTTTTT.

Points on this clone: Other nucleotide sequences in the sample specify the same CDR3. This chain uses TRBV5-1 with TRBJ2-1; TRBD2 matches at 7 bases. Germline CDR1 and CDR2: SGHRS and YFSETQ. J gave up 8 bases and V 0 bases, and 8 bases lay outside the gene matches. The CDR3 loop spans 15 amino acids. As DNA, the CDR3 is TGCGCCAGCAGCTTGGAAGGCGGGAGAGGCGATGAGCAGTTCTTC. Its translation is CASSLEGGRGDEQFF.

The CDR3 nucleotides are TGTGCCAGCAGTTACTACCCCCCCGAATCAGACAATGAGCAGTTCTTC. Translation: CASSYYPPESDNEQFF. The rearrangement links TRBV6-5 to TRBJ2-1; D ambiguous. The CDR3 loop spans 16 amino acids. CDR1 and CDR2 (germline): MNHEY, SVGAGI. Trimming pared 1 base from V and 5 bases from J, leaving 15 bases between.

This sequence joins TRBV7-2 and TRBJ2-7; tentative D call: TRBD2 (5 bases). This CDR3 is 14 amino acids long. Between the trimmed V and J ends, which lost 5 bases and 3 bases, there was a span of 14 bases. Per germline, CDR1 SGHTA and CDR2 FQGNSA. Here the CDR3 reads CASSHVSGSYEQYF. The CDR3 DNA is TGTGCCAGCAGCCATGTATCGGGAAGCTACGAGCAGTACTTC.

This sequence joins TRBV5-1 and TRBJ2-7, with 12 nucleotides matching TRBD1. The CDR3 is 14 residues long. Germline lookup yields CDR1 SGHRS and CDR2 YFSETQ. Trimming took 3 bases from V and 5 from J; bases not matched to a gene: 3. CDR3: CASSSGQGANEQYF. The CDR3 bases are TGCGCCAGCAGCTCGGGACAGGGGGCCAACGAGCAGTACTTC.

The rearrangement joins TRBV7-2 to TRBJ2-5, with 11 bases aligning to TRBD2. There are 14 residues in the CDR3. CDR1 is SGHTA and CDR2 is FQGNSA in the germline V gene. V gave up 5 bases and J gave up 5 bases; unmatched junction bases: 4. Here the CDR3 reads CASSVTSGSETQYF. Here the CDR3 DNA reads TGTGCCAGCAGCGTCACTAGCGGGAGTGAGACCCAGTACTTC.

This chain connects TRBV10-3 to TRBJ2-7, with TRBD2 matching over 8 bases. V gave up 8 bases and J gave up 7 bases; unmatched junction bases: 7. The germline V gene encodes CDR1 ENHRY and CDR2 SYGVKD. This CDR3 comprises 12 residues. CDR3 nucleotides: TGTGCCATCCGGCTTCCGGGGGGGGAGCAGTACTTC. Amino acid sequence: CAIRLPGGEQYF.

CDR3 loop: CAWNLFSTDTQYF. For the CDR3, the DNA is TGTGCCTGGAACTTGTTTAGCACAGATACGCAGTATTTT. V and J are TRBV30 and TRBJ2-3; D not certain. The CDR3 length is 13 residues. Germline CDR1 is GTSNPN and CDR2 is SVGIG (reference sequence). V shed 4 bases and J shed 0 bases, with 8 bases lying between them. The full variable domain, its missing parts supplied by reference TRBV30 and TRBJ2-3, is SQTIHQWPATLVQPVGSPLSLECTVEGTSNPNLYWYRQAAGRGLQLLFYSVGIGQISSEVPQNLSASRPQDRQFILSSKKLLLSDSGFYLCAWNLFSTDTQYFGPGTRLTVL.

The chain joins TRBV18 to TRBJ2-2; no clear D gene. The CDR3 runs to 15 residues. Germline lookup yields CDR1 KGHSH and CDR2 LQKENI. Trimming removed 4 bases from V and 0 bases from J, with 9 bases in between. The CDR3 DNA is TGTGCCAGCTCACGGTCTCTCGCGAACACCGGGGAGCTGTTTTTT. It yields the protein CASSRSLANTGELFF.

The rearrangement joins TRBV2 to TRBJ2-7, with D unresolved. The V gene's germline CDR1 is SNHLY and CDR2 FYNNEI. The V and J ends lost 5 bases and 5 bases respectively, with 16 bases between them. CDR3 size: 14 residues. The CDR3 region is CASSSSWLSNEQYF. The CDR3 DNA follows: TGTGCCAGCAGTTCGAGCTGGCTTTCGAACGAGCAGTACTTC.

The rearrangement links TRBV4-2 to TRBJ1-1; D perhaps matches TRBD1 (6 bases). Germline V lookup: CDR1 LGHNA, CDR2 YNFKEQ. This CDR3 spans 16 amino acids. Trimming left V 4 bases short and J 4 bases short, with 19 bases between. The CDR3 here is CASSPLGGQAVTEAFF. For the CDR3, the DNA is TGTGCCAGCAGCCCTCTAGGGGGACAAGCAGTCACTGAAGCTTTCTTT.